What follows are 2 T cell receptor beta chains derived from one specimen sequenced in a study of CD8+CD57+ T cells in acquired aplastic anemia (dated 2018 in TCRdb). The sequencing machine was an Illumina HiSeq 2000. Genomic DNA was used as template for profiling of TCR beta VDJ combinations and CDR3 sequences. TCRdb ran its own pipeline on the public reads, namely fastp trimming at Q25 and MiXCR clone calling, and kept in-frame beta chains. Rows are unified per CDR3 protein, each entry keeping the most common DNA and genes. Within this sample are roughly 150,000 distinct CDR3 sequences, with under 55% of them counted one time only. In total, the top ten clones hold about 2.8% of the sample. Flow cytometry had shown CD8+CD57+ cell expansion in the patients selected for sequencing. The sequenced sample was sorted CD4+, CD8+, or CD8+CD57+ T cells (not recorded which) from PBMCs. The receptor set was obtained from a human donor with aplastic anemia.

On this clonotype itself: Given a much more abundant clone one base away, this may be a read error. CDR3 bases: TGTGCCAGTATCAAGAGAGATCGACAGGCTAACGCTGAAGCTTTCTTT. It is translated as CASIKRDRQANAEAFF. The V and J genes are TRBV19 and TRBJ1-1; D possibly corresponds to TRBD1 (6 bases). Germline V gene sequence: CDR1 LNHDA, CDR2 SQIVND (reference sequence). Trimming shortened V by 7 bases and J by 6 bases, and 24 bases separated the two germline ends. The CDR3 runs to 16 residues.

In its sample, this clonotype was seen a few times. The genes are TRBV2 and TRBJ1-6; 7 bases are shared with TRBD1. Per germline, CDR1 SNHLY and CDR2 FYNNEI. V was pared by 7 bases and J by 7 bases, with 7 bases of the junction left unmatched. The CDR3 extends over 14 amino acids. The CDR3 DNA follows: TGTGCCAGCATCCCAGAGACAGGGAATTCACCCCTCCACTTT. It encodes CASIPETGNSPLHF.